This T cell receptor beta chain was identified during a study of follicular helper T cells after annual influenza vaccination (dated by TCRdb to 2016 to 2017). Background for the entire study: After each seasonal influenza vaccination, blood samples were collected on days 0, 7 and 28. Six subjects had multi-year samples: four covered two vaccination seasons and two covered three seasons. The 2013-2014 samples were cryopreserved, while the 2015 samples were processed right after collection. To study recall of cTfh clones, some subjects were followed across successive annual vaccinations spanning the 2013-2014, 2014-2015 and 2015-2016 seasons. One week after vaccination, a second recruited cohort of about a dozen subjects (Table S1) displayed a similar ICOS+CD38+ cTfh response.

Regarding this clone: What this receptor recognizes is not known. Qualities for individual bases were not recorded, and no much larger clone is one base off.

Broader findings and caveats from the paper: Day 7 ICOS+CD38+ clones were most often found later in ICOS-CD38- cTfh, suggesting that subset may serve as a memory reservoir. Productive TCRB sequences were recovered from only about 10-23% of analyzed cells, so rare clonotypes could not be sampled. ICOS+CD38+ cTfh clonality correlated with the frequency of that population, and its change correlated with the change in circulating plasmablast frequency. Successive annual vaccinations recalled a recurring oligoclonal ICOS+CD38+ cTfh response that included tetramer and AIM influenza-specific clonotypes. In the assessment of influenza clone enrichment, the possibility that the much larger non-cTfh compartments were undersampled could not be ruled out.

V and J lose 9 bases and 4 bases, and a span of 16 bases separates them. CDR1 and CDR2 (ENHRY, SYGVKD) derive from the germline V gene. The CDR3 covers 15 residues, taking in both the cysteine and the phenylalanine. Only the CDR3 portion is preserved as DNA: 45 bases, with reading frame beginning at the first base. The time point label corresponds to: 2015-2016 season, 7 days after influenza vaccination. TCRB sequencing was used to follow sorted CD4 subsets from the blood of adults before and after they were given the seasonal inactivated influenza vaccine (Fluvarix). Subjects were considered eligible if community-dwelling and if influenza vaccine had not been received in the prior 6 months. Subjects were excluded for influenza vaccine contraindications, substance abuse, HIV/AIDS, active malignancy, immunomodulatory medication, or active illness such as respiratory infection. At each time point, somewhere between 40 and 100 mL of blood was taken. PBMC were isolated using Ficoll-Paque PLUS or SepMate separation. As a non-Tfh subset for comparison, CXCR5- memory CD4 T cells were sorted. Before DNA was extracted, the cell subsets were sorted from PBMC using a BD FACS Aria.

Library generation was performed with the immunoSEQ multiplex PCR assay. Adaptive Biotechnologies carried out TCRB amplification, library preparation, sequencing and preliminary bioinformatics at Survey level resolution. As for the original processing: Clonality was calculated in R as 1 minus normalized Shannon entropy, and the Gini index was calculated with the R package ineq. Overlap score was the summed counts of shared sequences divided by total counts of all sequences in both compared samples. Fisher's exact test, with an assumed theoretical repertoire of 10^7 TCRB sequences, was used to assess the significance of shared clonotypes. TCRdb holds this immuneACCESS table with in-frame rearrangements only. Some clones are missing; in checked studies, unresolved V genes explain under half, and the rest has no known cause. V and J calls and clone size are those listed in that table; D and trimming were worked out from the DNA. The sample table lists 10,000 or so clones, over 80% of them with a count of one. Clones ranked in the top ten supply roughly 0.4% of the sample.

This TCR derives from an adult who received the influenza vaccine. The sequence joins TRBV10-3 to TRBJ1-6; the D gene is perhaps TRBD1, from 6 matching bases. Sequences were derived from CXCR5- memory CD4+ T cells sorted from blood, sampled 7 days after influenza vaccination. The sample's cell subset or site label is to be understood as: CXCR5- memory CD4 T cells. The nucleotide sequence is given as TGTGCCATTCGGACAGCAGAAGCTTATAATTCACCCCTCCACTTT. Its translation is CAIRTAEAYNSPLHF.